The clone carrying this TCR beta chain was seen once. The antigen remains unidentified. The table came from immunoSEQ multiplex PCR; TCRdb's copy has only in-frame clones and leaves some out. Among 70,000 or so clones, approximately 92% were seen once, and the ten largest hold more than 0.45%. The data were taken from a study of OX40 agonist ivuxolimab in advanced cancers. Broader study findings: Some of the lowest clonal expansion was seen in partial responders at 0.1-3.0 mg/kg.

J was trimmed by 5 bases and V by 5 bases; bases with no gene match: 7. This CDR3 comprises 15 residues. Germline V gene data show CDR1 as SGHTA and CDR2 as FQGNSA. This specimen was CD4+ or CD8+ T cells sorted from blood, taken in a trial of the OX40 agonist ivuxolimab. This TCR was recovered from an adult with an advanced solid tumor such as melanoma, head and neck, liver or kidney cancer. The chain links TRBV7-2 to TRBJ2-5; 11 nucleotides agree with TRBD1. The CDR3 DNA sequence: TGTGCCAGCAGCATCGGACAGGGGGCGAGGGAGACCCAGTACTTC. Translation: CASSIGQGARETQYF.